These 27 T cell receptor beta chains originate from one sample sequenced in a study of identical twins. Via MiXCR, TCRdb re-called the 5' RACE reads, giving one row per CDR3 protein. The data show 500,000 or so distinct CDR3 sequences, about 13% seen once. These data also formed part of another study, on yellow fever vaccine responses in identical twins.

Sequences were obtained from CD4+ T cells sorted from blood. Receptors originate from a woman under 30 in good health.

This clonotype has only a few counts. The chain combines TRBV7-2 with TRBJ2-5; D is perhaps TRBD2 (5 bases). The germline V and J ends were trimmed by 5 bases and 5 bases, with 15 bases remaining between them. CDR3 length: 14 amino acids. Germline V CDR1 and CDR2: SGHTA, FQGNSA. CDR3 protein: CASSPGRVTETQYF. The CDR3 DNA follows: TGTGCCAGCAGCCCGGGAAGGGTGACGGAGACCCAGTACTTC.

The V gene is TRBV29-1, the J gene TRBJ2-7, with 9 bases fitting TRBD2. V trimming: 7 bases; J trimming: 6 bases; junction bases outside the gene matches: 4. This CDR3 is built from 11 residues. Per germline, CDR1 SQVTM and CDR2 ANQGSEA. CDR3 coding DNA: TGCAGCGCTGGGACTAGCTTCGAGCAGTACTTC. Translation gives CSAGTSFEQYF.

This clonotype came up many times. The chain uses TRBV29-1 and TRBJ1-1; 8 bases are shared with TRBD1. Germline V gene data show CDR1 as SQVTM and CDR2 as ANQGSEA. This CDR3 has 14 residues. V shed 4 bases, J shed 1 base, and the junction held 5 bases outside the gene matches. As DNA, the CDR3 is TGCAGCGTTGCTCGGGGGACAGGGAACACTGAAGCTTTCTTT. This gives the protein CSVARGTGNTEAFF.

Only a few counts were recorded for this clonotype. The chain employs TRBV20-1 and TRBJ2-1; 7 bases are shared with TRBD2. Per the germline V gene, CDR1 is DFQATT and CDR2 is SNEGSKA (reference sequence). The CDR3 is 14 amino acids. V lost 2 bases, J lost 3 bases, and 4 bases stayed unmatched. DNA of the CDR3: TGCAGTGCTAGATTGGCTAGCGGCTACAATGAGCAGTTCTTC. Translated: CSARLASGYNEQFF.

This clonotype came up a few times. The CDR3 region has the DNA TGCAGCGCCTCTAGCGGGGGAAACCTACGGGAGACCCAGTACTTC. This translates into CSASSGGNLRETQYF. V is TRBV20-1 and J is TRBJ2-5; TRBD2 agrees at 10 bases. The CDR3 consists of 15 residues. Germline V gene sequence: CDR1 DFQATT, CDR2 SNEGSKA (reference sequence).

The J gene is TRBJ2-2, the V gene TRBV9; perhaps TRBD1 as D (7 bases). There are 15 residues in the CDR3. The V end was cut by 3 bases, the J end by 5 bases, with 14 bases between. Germline V gene data show CDR1 as SGDLS and CDR2 as YYNGEE. The CDR3 region is CASSAQGGGTGELFF. The CDR3, as DNA: TGTGCCAGCAGCGCCCAGGGGGGAGGAACCGGGGAGCTGTTTTTT.

This clonotype was detected only a few times. Germline and junction disagree at one end, which may indicate a read error. The genes are TRBV15 and TRBJ2-3; no definite D call. From germline, CDR1 is LNHNV and CDR2 YYDKDF (reference sequence). The CDR3 length is 14 residues. The CDR3 coding sequence is TGTGCCGCCAGCAGAGAACAGTACACAGATACGCAGTATTTT. Protein sequence: CAASREQYTDTQYF.

J is TRBJ2-3 and V is TRBV3-1; 10 nucleotides match TRBD2. The length of the CDR3 is 18 residues. CDR1 is LGHDT, CDR2 YNNKEL, per germline (reference sequence). V dropped 2 bases and J dropped 2; count of bases not matched to a gene: 10. This CDR3 is CASSQLGGLAALTDTQYF. The CDR3 DNA sequence: TGTGCCAGCAGCCAACTCGGAGGACTAGCGGCTCTCACAGATACGCAGTATTTT.

The genes are TRBV12-3 or TRBV12-4 and TRBJ2-1, with 8 positions matching TRBD2. Trimming cost V 8 bases and J 5 bases; bases outside gene matches: 5. CDR3 size: 13 residues. The CDR3 DNA is TGTGCCAGCCGACCGACTAGCGACAATGAGCAGTTCTTC. This gives the protein CASRPTSDNEQFF.

The chain has TRBV7-9 and TRBJ2-5; 7 positions agree with TRBD1. V shed 1 base, J shed 4 bases, and the junction held 12 bases outside the gene matches. This CDR3 is built from 17 residues. CDR1 and CDR2 from the germline V gene are SEHNR and FQNEAQ (reference sequence). CDR3 protein: CASSLVGWTGATETQYF. The DNA of the CDR3 is TGTGCCAGCAGCTTAGTAGGCTGGACAGGAGCTACAGAGACCCAGTACTTC.

This clonotype was recorded many times. The gene calls are TRBV7-9 and TRBJ2-1; TRBD1 aligns across 10 bases. Trimming took 5 bases from V and 0 from J; bases not matched to a gene: 4. Germline V gene sequence: CDR1 SEHNR, CDR2 FQNEAQ (reference sequence). The CDR3 runs to 16 residues. This CDR3 reads CASSQGQGSSYNEQFF. The CDR3 region has the DNA TGTGCCAGCAGCCAGGGACAGGGGAGCTCCTACAATGAGCAGTTCTTC. Full variable domain (remainder filled in from reference TRBV7-9 and TRBJ2-1): DTGVSQNPRHKITKRGQNVTFRCDPISEHNRLYWYRQTLGQGPEFLTYFQNEAQLEKSRLLSDRFSAERPKGSFSTLEIQRTEQGDSAMYLCASSQGQGSSYNEQFFGPGTRLTVL.

The CDR3 coding sequence is TGCAGCGTTGACCAACTAGCTAGTGAGCAGTTCTTC. Residues: CSVDQLASEQFF. The chain employs TRBV29-1 and TRBJ2-1; D might be TRBD2 (6 bases). V lost 3 bases to trimming and J lost 9 bases, with 12 bases between them. CDR1 is SQVTM and CDR2 is ANQGSEA in the germline V gene. The CDR3 covers 12 residues.

The chain joins TRBV18 to TRBJ2-3; 8 nucleotides match TRBD2. V dropped 3 bases and J dropped 6; count of bases not matched to a gene: 11. The CDR3 sequence is 16 residues long. Germline V gene lookup returns CDR1 KGHSH and CDR2 LQKENI. CDR3 sequence reads: CASSPTTLAASDTQYF. CDR3 in DNA: TGTGCCAGCTCACCTACCACACTAGCGGCCTCGGATACGCAGTATTTT.

This clonotype has a count of ten or more. The chain couples TRBV12-3 or TRBV12-4 to TRBJ1-2; D is unclear. Trimming left V 4 bases short and J 5 bases short, with 8 bases between. The CDR3 is 12 amino acids. In nucleotides, the CDR3 is TGTGCCAGCAGTTCACTTGAGTATGGCTACACCTTC. Translation gives CASSSLEYGYTF.

This clonotype was recorded a few times. The chain combines TRBV7-9 with TRBJ2-5; TRBD2 matches at 11 bases. The CDR3 is 15 residues long. CDR1 and CDR2 from the germline V gene are SEHNR and FQNEAQ (reference sequence). Trimming took 5 bases from V and 4 from J; bases not matched to a gene: 6. The CDR3 nucleotides are TGTGCCAGCAGCCGGGGACTAGCGGATGGAGAGACCCAGTACTTC. As protein: CASSRGLADGETQYF.

The chain recombines TRBV19 with TRBJ2-3, with 7 positions matching TRBD1. This CDR3 contains 16 residues. J gave up 0 bases and V 2 bases, and 5 bases lay outside the gene matches. In germline, CDR1 is LNHDA, CDR2 SQIVND (reference sequence). CDR3 amino acids: CASSIPTGPSTDTQYF. In DNA form, the CDR3 reads TGTGCCAGTAGTATACCGACAGGGCCTAGCACAGATACGCAGTATTTT.

The chain carries TRBV5-6 and TRBJ2-2; unclear D gene. CDR1 and CDR2 (germline): SGHDT, YYEEEE. V was shortened by 7 bases and J by 6 bases, with 13 bases between the two germline ends. This CDR3 is built from 13 residues. CDR3 protein: CASGPRHPGELFF. The CDR3 coding sequence is TGTGCCAGCGGCCCCCGGCACCCCGGGGAGCTGTTTTTT.

This clonotype has ten or more counts. The chain has TRBV5-1 and TRBJ2-3; 9 bases match TRBD2. The V gene's germline CDR1 is SGHRS and CDR2 YFSETQ. V lost 7 bases and J lost 2; bases outside the gene matches: 8. The CDR3 contains 15 residues. The CDR3 nucleotides are TGCGCCAGCTCACGAGCGGGGGGAACCACAGATACGCAGTATTTT. Translation: CASSRAGGTTDTQYF.

This clonotype was seen a handful of times. The chain couples TRBV6-2 or TRBV6-3 to TRBJ2-1, with 13 bases lining up with TRBD2. The ends lost 2 bases at V and 8 bases at J; junction bases unmatched: 9. Looked up from germline, CDR1 is MNHEY and CDR2 is SVGEGT. The CDR3 totals 17 residues. The CDR3 DNA is TGTGCCAGCAGTTACGGGACTAGCGGGACCTACCTCCATGAGCAGTTCTTC. Protein product: CASSYGTSGTYLHEQFF.

The chain couples TRBV7-8 to TRBJ2-7; 7 bases align to TRBD1. The V gene's germline CDR1 is SGHVS and CDR2 FQNEAQ. The CDR3 is 16 residues long. V trimming: 2 bases; J trimming: 3 bases; junction bases outside the gene matches: 10. As DNA, the CDR3 is TGTGCCAGCAGCTTAATCCGACAGGGATCCTTCTACGAGCAGTACTTC. This gives the protein CASSLIRQGSFYEQYF.

This clonotype appeared a few times. The chain carries TRBV29-1 and TRBJ2-1; tentative D call: TRBD2 (6 bases). Germline V gives CDR1 SQVTM, CDR2 ANQGSEA. This CDR3 is 13 amino acids long. Trimming took off 5 bases at V and 4 bases at J, with 12 bases between the two ends. The CDR3, as DNA: TGCAGCGTTCCCAGCGGGTCTTACAATGAGCAGTTCTTC. Translation: CSVPSGSYNEQFF.

The chain combines TRBV29-1 with TRBJ1-5; D may be TRBD1 (5 bases). The V and J ends lost 4 bases and 4 bases respectively, with 11 bases between them. The CDR3 loop spans 13 amino acids. In germline, CDR1 is SQVTM, CDR2 ANQGSEA. The CDR3 loop is CSVASGQNQPQHF. In nucleotides, the CDR3 is TGCAGCGTTGCGTCGGGGCAAAATCAGCCCCAGCATTTT. Full variable domain (outside the CDR3, taken from reference TRBV29-1 and TRBJ1-5): SAVISQKPSRDICQRGTSLTIQCQVDSQVTMMFWYRQQPGQSLTLIATANQGSEATYESGFVIDKFPISRPNLTFSTLTVSNMSPEDSSIYLCSVASGQNQPQHFGDGTRLSIL.

This clonotype was found a few times. V and J are TRBV4-1 and TRBJ2-4; 7 nucleotides align to TRBD1. Trimming took 1 base from V and 4 from J; bases not matched to a gene: 7. The CDR3 length is 16 residues. Germline V CDR1 and CDR2: MGHRA, YSYEKL. The CDR3 reads CASSQGTGLIKNIQYF. Here the CDR3 DNA reads TGCGCCAGCAGCCAAGGGACAGGCCTCATTAAAAACATTCAGTACTTC.

V is TRBV2 and J is TRBJ2-1; 13 bases align to TRBD2. V trimming: 8 bases; J trimming: 9 bases; junction bases outside the gene matches: 13. The CDR3 is 16 amino acids. The germline CDR1 and CDR2 sequences are SNHLY and FYNNEI. CDR3 in DNA: TGTGCCAGCTCGAGCATGACCGGACTAGCGGGAGTTGAGCAGTTCTTC. It encodes CASSSMTGLAGVEQFF.

J is TRBJ1-2 and V is TRBV11-2, with D possibly being TRBD1 (6 bases). Germline V lookup: CDR1 SGHAT, CDR2 FQNNGV. CDR3 length: 14 residues. V shed 4 bases and J shed 7 bases, with 16 bases lying between them. CDR3 nucleotide sequence: TGTGCCAGCAGCTCCTCCTCCGGGGGCAGTGGCTACACCTTC. This translates into CASSSSSGGSGYTF.

The V and J genes are TRBV20-1 and TRBJ2-5; TRBD2 is a possible D gene (6 bases). CDR3 length: 15 amino acids. The germline gives CDR1 DFQATT, CDR2 SNEGSKA (reference sequence). The V and J ends lost 0 bases and 5 bases respectively, with 16 bases between them. The CDR3 here is CSAREKGRTKETQYF. DNA for the CDR3: TGCAGTGCTAGAGAAAAGGGGAGGACGAAGGAGACCCAGTACTTC.

This clonotype was picked up a small number of times. The V call is TRBV3-1, the J call TRBJ2-3; tentative D call: TRBD2 (6 bases). Trimming pared 0 bases from V and 3 bases from J, leaving 13 bases between. The CDR3 consists of 16 residues. Germline-derived CDR1 and CDR2 are LGHDT and YNNKEL (reference sequence). The CDR3 spells CASSQDPGVVTDTQYF. CDR3 sequence (DNA): TGTGCCAGCAGCCAAGATCCGGGAGTCGTGACAGATACGCAGTATTTT.